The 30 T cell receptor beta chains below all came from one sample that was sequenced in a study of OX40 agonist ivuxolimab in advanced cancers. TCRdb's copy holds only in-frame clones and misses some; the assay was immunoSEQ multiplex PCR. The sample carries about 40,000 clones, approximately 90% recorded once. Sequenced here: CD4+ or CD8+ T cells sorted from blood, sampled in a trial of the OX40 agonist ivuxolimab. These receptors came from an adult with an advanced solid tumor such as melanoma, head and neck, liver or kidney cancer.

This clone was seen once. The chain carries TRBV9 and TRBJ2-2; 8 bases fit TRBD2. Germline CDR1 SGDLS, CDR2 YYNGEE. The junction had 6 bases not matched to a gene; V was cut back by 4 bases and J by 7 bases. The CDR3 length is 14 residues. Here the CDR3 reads CASSLSGTNGELFF. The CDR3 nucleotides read TGTGCCAGCAGCCTTAGCGGGACTAACGGGGAGCTGTTTTTT.

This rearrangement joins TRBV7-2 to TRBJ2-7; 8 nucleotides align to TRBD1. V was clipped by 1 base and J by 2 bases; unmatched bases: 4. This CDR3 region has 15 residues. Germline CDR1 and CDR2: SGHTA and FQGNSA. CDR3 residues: CASSLDGTGAYEQYV. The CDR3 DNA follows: TGTGCCAGCAGCTTAGATGGGACAGGCGCCTACGAGCAGTACGTC.

CDR3 sequence: CASSQDPSYNEQFF. The CDR3 DNA is TGCGCCAGCAGCCAAGATCCTTCCTACAATGAGCAGTTCTTC. The V call is TRBV4-1, the J call TRBJ2-1, with D uncertain. The CDR3 spans 14 residues. Trimming cost V 0 bases and J 1 base, with 4 bases left between them. Germline V gives CDR1 MGHRA, CDR2 YSYEKL.

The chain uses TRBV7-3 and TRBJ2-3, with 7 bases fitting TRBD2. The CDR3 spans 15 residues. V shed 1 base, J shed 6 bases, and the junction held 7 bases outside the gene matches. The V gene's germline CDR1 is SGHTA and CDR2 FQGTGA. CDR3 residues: CASSLMSGTTDTQYF. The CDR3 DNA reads TGTGCCAGCAGCTTAATGAGTGGGACTACGGATACGCAGTATTTT. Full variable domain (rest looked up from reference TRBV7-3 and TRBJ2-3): GAGVSQTPSNKVTEKGKYVELRCDPISGHTALYWYRQSLGQGPEFLIYFQGTGAADDSGLPNDRFFAVRPEGSVSTLKIQRTERGDSAVYLCASSLMSGTTDTQYFGPGTRLTVL.

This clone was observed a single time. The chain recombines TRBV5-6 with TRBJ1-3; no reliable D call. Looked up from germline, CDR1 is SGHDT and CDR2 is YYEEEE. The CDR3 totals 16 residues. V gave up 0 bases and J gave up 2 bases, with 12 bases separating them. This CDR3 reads CASSLAGTAAGNTIYF. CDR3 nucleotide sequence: TGTGCCAGCAGCTTGGCCGGTACAGCAGCTGGAAACACCATATATTTT.

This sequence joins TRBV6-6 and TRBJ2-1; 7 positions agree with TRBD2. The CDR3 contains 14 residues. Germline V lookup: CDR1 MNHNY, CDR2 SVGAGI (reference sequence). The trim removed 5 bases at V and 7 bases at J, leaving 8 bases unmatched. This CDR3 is CASSRSGIGNEQFF. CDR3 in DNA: TGTGCCAGCAGTCGCAGCGGGATAGGGAATGAGCAGTTCTTC.

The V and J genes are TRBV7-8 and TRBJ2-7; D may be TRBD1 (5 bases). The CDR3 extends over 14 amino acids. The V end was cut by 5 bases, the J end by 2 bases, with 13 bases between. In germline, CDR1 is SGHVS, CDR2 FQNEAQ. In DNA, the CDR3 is TGTGCCAGCAGCCCGACAGTTATAGCCTACGAGCAGTACTTC. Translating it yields CASSPTVIAYEQYF. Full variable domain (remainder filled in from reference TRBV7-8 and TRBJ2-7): GAGVSQSPRYKVAKRGQDVALRCDPISGHVSLFWYQQALGQGPEFLTYFQNEAQLDKSGLPSDRFFAERPEGSVSTLKIQRTQQEDSAVYLCASSPTVIAYEQYFGPGTRLTVT.

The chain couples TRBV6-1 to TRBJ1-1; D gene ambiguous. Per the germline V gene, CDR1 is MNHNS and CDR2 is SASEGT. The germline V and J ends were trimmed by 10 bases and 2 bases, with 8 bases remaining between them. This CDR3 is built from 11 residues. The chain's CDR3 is CATWGNTEAFF. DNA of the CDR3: TGTGCCACGTGGGGTAACACTGAAGCTTTCTTT.

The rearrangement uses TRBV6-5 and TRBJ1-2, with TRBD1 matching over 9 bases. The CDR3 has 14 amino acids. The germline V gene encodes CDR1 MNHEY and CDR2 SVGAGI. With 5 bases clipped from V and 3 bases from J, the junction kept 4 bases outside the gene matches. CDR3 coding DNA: TGTGCCAGCAGTGAAAGACAGGGGGACTATGGCTACACCTTC. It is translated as CASSERQGDYGYTF.

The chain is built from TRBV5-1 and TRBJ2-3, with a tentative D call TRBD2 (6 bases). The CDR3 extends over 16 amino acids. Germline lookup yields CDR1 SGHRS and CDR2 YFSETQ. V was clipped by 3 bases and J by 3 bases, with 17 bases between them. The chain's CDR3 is CASSSRLGEATDTQYF. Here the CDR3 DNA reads TGCGCCAGCAGCTCCCGTTTGGGGGAGGCTACAGATACGCAGTATTTT.

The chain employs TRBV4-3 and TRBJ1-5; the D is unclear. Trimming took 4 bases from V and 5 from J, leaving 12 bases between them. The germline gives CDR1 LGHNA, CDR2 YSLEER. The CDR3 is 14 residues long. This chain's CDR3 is CASSPRRSDQPQHF. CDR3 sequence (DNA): TGCGCCAGCAGCCCCCGACGGAGCGATCAGCCCCAGCATTTT.

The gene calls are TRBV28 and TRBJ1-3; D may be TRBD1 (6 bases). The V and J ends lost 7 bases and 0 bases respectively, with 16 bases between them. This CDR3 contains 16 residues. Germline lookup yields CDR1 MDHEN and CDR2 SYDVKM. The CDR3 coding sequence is TGTGCCAGCATCCCCGCCGGGGGGCCCTCTGGAAACACCATATATTTT. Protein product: CASIPAGGPSGNTIYF.

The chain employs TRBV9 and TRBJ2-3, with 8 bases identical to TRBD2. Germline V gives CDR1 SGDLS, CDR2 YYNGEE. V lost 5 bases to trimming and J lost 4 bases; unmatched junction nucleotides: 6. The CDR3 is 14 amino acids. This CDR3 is CASRGAGAADTQYF. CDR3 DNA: TGTGCCAGCAGGGGAGCGGGAGCGGCAGATACGCAGTATTTT.

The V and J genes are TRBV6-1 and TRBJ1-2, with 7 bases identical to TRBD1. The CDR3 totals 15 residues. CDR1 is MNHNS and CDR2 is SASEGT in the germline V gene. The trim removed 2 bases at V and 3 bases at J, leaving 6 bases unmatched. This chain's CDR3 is CASSEWGRGDYGYTF. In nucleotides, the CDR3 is TGTGCCAGCAGTGAATGGGGCAGGGGGGACTATGGCTACACCTTC.

The CDR3 region is CASSQSDRANEQYV. In DNA, the CDR3 is TGTGCCAGCAGCCAATCAGACAGGGCCAACGAGCAGTACGTC. The chain recombines TRBV14 with TRBJ2-7; 7 positions agree with TRBD1. From germline, CDR1 is SGHDN and CDR2 FVKESK. This CDR3 region has 14 residues. V lost 2 bases, J lost 5 bases, and 6 bases stayed unmatched.

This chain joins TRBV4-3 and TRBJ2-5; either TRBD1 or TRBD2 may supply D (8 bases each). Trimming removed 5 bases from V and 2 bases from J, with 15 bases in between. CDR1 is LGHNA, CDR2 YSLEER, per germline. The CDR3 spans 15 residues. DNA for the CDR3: TGCGCCAGCAGCGACAGGGGACTAGAGCAAGAGACCCAGTACTTC. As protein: CASSDRGLEQETQYF.

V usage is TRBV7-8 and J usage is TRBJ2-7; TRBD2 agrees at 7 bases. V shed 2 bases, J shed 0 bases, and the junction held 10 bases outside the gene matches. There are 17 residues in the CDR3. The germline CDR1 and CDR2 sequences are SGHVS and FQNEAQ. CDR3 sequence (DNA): TGTGCCAGCAGCTTATTCGTAGGCGGGAGCCCCTCCTACGAGCAGTACGTC. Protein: CASSLFVGGSPSYEQYV.

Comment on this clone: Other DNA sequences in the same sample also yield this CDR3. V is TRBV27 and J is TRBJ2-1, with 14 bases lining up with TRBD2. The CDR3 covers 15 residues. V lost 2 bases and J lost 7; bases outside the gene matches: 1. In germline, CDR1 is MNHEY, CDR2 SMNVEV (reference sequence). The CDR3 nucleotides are TGTGCCAGCAGTTTAGGGACTAGCGGGAGTAATGAGCAGTTCTTC. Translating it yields CASSLGTSGSNEQFF.

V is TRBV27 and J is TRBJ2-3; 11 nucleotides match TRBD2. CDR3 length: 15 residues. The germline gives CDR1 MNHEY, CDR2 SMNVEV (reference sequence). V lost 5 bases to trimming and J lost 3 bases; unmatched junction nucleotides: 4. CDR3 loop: CASSMTSGITDTQYF. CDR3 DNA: TGTGCCAGCAGTATGACTAGCGGGATAACAGATACGCAGTATTTT.

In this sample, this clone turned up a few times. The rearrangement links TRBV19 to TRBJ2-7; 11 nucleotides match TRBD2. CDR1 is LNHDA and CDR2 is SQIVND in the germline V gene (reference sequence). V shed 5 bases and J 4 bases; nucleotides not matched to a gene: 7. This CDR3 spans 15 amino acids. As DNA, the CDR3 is TGTGCCAGTAGTGCTACTAGCGGGGGAGTGTACGAGCAGTACGTC. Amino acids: CASSATSGGVYEQYV.

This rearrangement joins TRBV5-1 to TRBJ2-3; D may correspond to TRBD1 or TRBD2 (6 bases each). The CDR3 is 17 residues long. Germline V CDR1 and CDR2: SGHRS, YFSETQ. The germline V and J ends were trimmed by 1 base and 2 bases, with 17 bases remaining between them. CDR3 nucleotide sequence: TGCGCCAGCAGCTTGAAACCTACGGGGGCATCCACAGATACGCAGTATTTT. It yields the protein CASSLKPTGASTDTQYF.

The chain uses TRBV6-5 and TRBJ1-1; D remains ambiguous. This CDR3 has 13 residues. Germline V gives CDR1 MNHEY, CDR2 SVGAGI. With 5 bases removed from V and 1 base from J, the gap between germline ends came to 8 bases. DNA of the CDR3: TGTGCCAGCAGTCCGCCAGGGAACACTGAAGCTTTCTTT. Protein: CASSPPGNTEAFF.

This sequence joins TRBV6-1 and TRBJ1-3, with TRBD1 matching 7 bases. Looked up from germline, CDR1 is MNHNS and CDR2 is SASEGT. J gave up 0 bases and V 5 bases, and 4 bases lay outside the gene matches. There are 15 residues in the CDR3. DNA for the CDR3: TGTGCCAGCAGTTTGACAGGGAGCTCTGGAAACACCATATATTTT. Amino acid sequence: CASSLTGSSGNTIYF.

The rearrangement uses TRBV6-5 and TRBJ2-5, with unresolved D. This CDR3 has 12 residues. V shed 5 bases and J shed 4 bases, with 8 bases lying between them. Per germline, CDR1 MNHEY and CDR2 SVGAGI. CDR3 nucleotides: TGTGCCAGCAGTAGGGTAGGAGAGACCCAGTACTTC. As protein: CASSRVGETQYF.

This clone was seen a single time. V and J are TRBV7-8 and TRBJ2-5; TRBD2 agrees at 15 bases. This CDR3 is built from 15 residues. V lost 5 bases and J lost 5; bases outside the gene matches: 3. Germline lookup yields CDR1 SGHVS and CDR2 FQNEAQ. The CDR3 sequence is CASSRTSGRGETQYF. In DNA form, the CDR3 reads TGTGCCAGCAGCCGGACTAGCGGGAGGGGTGAGACCCAGTACTTC.

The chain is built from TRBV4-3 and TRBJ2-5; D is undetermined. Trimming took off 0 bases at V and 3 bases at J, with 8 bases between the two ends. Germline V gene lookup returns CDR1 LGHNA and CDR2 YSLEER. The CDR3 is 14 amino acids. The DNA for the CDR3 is TGCGCCAGCAGCCAAGATTTTGGGGAAGAGACCCAGTACTTC. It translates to CASSQDFGEETQYF.

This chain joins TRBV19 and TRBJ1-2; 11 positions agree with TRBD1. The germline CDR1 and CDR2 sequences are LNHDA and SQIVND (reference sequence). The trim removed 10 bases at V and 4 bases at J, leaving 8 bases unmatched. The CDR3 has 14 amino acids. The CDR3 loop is CATLPGTGGYGYTF. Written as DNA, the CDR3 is TGTGCCACCTTACCCGGGACAGGGGGCTATGGCTACACCTTC.

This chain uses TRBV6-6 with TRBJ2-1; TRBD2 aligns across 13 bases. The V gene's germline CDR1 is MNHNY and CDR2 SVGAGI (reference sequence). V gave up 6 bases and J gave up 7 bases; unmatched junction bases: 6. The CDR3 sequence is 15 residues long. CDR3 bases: TGTGCCAGCAGGGCCGGGACTAGCGGGGAAAATGAGCAGTTCTTC. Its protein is CASRAGTSGENEQFF.

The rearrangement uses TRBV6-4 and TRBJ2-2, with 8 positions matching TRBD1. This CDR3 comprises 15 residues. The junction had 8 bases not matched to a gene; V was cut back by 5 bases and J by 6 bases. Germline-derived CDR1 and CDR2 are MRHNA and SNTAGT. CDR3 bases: TGTGCCAGCAGTTTACGGGACAGGAAGGCCGGGGAGCTGTTTTTT. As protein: CASSLRDRKAGELFF.

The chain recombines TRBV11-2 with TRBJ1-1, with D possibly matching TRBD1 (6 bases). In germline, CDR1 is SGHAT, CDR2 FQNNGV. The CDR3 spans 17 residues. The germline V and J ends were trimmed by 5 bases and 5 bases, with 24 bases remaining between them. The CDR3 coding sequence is TGTGCCAGCAGCCCACGTAAGCCGGGACATCCGAATACTGAAGCTTTCTTT. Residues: CASSPRKPGHPNTEAFF.